The clone carrying this T cell receptor beta chain came up once. The antigen remains undetermined. It was about 210 ng DNA, 25,000 to 35,000 T cell genomes, that sorted-subset replicate PCRs used. Sequencing used immunoSEQ multiplex PCR; TCRdb keeps in-frame clones, though not all of them. The table shows 2,500,000 or so clones, with more than 90% occurring only once. The data belong to a study of shared clonotypes between healthy human individuals. About the research overall: Donors consisted of a couple of women and three men between 18 and 49. Study findings and constraints: Large sequencing depth failed to make sorted-subset sequencing complete, rarefaction showed.

Trimming took 6 bases from V and 8 from J, leaving 20 bases between them. CDR1 is SGHAT, CDR2 FQNNGV, per germline. The CDR3 is 15 residues long. Sequences were obtained from naive CD4+ T cells sorted from blood. Subset described: CD45RA+ positively selected. The receptor's source is a man aged 18 to 30 in good health. This chain links TRBV11-2 with TRBJ2-1; no definite D call. In DNA, the CDR3 is TGTGCCAGCAGACCCCTGGGTGGCAAAGTTTATGAGCAGTTCTTC. It translates to CASRPLGGKVYEQFF.